This is a list of T cell receptor beta chains from one sample in a study of T cells in Graves' hyperthyroidism and ophthalmopathy. MiXCR, run by TCRdb on the multiplex PCR reads, gives a single entry per CDR3 protein. The sample contains more than 450,000 distinct CDR3 sequences, just under 20% of which appear only once. The sample comprised blood. The receptor set was obtained from a man aged 40-49 years with Graves' ophthalmopathy. CDR3s include the opening cysteine and the closing phenylalanine or tryptophan. Fields, in order: clone size, J gene, CDR3 length, V gene, D gene, CDR3 protein, CDR3 DNA. The D gene is left open where the match is weak. Not all rows give a size; the values are once, few, many and, for expanded clones, a class.

-,TRBJ2-5,15,TRBV27,-,CASSFRTELQETQYF,TGTGCCAGCAGTTTCCGGACAGAGCTCCAAGAGACCCAGTACTTC
few,TRBJ1-6,15,TRBV6-1,-,CASSRWDFHNSPLHF,TGTGCCAGCAGCCGTTGGGATTTTCATAATTCACCCCTCCACTTT
few,TRBJ2-3,15,TRBV6-1,-,CASSLRVRMPDTQYF,TGTGCCAGCAGTCTCCGCGTTAGAATGCCAGATACGCAGTATTTT
few,TRBJ2-7,15,TRBV2,-,CASSGNRDISYEQYF,TGTGCCAGCAGTGGCAACCGGGACATTTCCTACGAGCAGTACTTC
few,TRBJ2-5,14,TRBV7-2,-,CASTSPPWGETQYF,TGTGCCAGCACCTCCCCACCCTGGGGGGAGACCCAGTACTTC
-,TRBJ1-6,16,TRBV5-1,TRBD1,CASSLADRANNSPLHF,TGCGCCAGCAGCTTGGCCGACAGGGCGAATAATTCACCCCTCCACTTT
-,TRBJ1-2,14,TRBV4-1,-,CASSQLTVRPGYTF,TGCGCCAGCAGCCAACTCACGGTGAGGCCGGGCTACACCTTC
many,TRBJ2-7,14,TRBV11-2,-,CASSSRRGSREQYF,TGTGCCAGCAGCTCCCGGAGGGGGTCCCGGGAGCAGTACTTC
-,TRBJ1-2,11,TRBV20-1,-,CSADKNYGYTF,TGCAGTGCCGACAAAAACTATGGCTACACCTTC
once,TRBJ1-1,16,TRBV7-2,TRBD1,CASSLPTGGGNTEAFF,TGTGCCAGCAGCTTACCGACAGGGGGGGGGAACACTGAAGCTTTCTTT
-,TRBJ1-2,14,TRBV6-2/TRBV6-3,-,CASSYSQGFYGHTF,TGTGCCAGCAGTTACTCGCAGGGGTTCTATGGCCACACCTTC
-,TRBJ2-3,15,TRBV11-2,-,CASSPQGSILDTQYF,TGTGCCAGCAGCCCGCAAGGCTCTATATTAGATACGCAGTATTTT
-,TRBJ2-7,15,TRBV27,-,CASRIAGLTGDEQYF,TGTGCCAGCAGGATCGCCGGACTAACGGGGGACGAGCAGTACTTC
many,TRBJ2-7,18,TRBV27,TRBD2,CASSFRRGSGRRGNEQYF,TGTGCCAGCAGTTTTCGGCGGGGTAGCGGGAGAAGAGGAAACGAGCAGTACTTC
many,TRBJ2-1,16,TRBV2,TRBD2,CASSEFGGSSYNEQFF,TGTGCCAGCAGTGAATTCGGGGGGAGCTCCTACAATGAGCAGTTCTTC
few,TRBJ2-3,18,TRBV29-1,TRBD2,CSVEGGLAGVGNADTQYF,TGCAGCGTTGAAGGGGGGCTAGCGGGAGTGGGGAACGCAGATACGCAGTATTTT
many,TRBJ2-2,16,TRBV28,TRBD1,CASSSAGTGGSGELFF,TGTGCCAGCAGTTCGGCCGGGACAGGGGGCTCCGGGGAGCTGTTTTTT
-,TRBJ1-1,13,TRBV12-5,-,CSSGLGQSTEAFF,TGTTCTAGTGGTTTGGGCCAAAGCACTGAAGCTTTCTTT
few,TRBJ2-1,15,TRBV6-2/TRBV6-3,TRBD2,CASSRLADTYNEQFF,TGTGCCAGCAGTCGACTAGCGGATACTTACAATGAGCAGTTCTTC
few,TRBJ2-7,17,TRBV13,TRBD2,CASTAPGLAGGIAEQYF,TGTGCCAGCACCGCCCCGGGACTAGCGGGAGGGATAGCCGAGCAGTACTTC
-,TRBJ1-3,14,TRBV20-1,TRBD1,CSAIPPDRGNTIYF,TGCAGTGCTATACCCCCTGACAGGGGGAACACCATATATTTT
few,TRBJ2-7,14,TRBV12-3/TRBV12-4,TRBD1,CASSLWDRVYEQYF,TGTGCCAGCAGTTTGTGGGACAGGGTCTACGAGCAGTACTTC
many,TRBJ2-1,14,TRBV6-2/TRBV6-3,TRBD2,CASGGGGRWSEQFF,TGTGCCAGCGGCGGTGGCGGGAGATGGAGTGAGCAGTTCTTC
-,TRBJ2-2,17,TRBV5-1,TRBD2,CASSLDTAGGLTGELFF,TGCGCCAGCAGCTTGGACACGGCGGGGGGCCTCACCGGGGAGCTGTTTTTT
many,TRBJ1-1,14,TRBV2,-,CASSELTMNTEAFF,TGTGCCAGCAGTGAATTAACGATGAACACTGAAGCTTTCTTT